The T cell receptor (beta chain) described here comes from a study of blood T cell repertoires in COVID-19. The J segment lost 5 bases and the V segment lost 0 bases, leaving 7 bases of the junction unmatched. CDR1 and CDR2 from the germline V gene are SGHVS and FNYEAQ. There are 16 residues in the CDR3. Clinical history as reported by participants underpinned cohort assignment. The assay was immunoSEQ multiplex PCR, and TCRdb's table has in-frame clones only and misses some. The sample has about 280,000 clones; around 88% are singletons. The chain employs TRBV7-6 and TRBJ2-1; TRBD2 aligns across 7 bases. Source material: PBMCs or T cells enriched from blood (not recorded which). This TCR was recovered from a woman between 40 and 50 years old who had recovered from COVID-19. CDR3 protein: CASSLAQAGSNNEQFF. The CDR3 DNA follows: TGTGCCAGCAGCTTAGCGCAAGCGGGATCGAACAATGAGCAGTTCTTC.